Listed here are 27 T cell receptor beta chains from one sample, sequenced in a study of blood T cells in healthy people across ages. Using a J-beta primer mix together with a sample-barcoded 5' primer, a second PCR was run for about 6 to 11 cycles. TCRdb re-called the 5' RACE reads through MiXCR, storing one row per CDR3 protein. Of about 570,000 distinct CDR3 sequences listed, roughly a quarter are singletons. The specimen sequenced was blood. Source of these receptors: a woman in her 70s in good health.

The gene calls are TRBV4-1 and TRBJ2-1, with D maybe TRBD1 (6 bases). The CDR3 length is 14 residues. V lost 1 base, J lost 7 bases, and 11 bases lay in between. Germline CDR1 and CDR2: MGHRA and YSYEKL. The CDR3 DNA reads TGCGCCAGCAGCCAAGTTGGGGGCCGGAATGAGCAGTTCTTC. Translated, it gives CASSQVGGRNEQFF.

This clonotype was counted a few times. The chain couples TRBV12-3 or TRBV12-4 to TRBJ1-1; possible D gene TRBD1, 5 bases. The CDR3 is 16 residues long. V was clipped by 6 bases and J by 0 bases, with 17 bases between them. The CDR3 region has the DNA TGTGCCAGCAGCCCAGCCGACCGGGGCATGAACACTGAAGCTTTCTTT. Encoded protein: CASSPADRGMNTEAFF.

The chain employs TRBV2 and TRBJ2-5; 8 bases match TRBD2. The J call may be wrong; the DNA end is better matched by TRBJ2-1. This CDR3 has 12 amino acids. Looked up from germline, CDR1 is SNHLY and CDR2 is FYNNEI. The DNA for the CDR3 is TGTGCCAGCAACGATCGGGGGGGTGAGCAGTTCTTC. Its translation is CASNDRGGEQFF.

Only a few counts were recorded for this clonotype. The CDR3 bases are TGTGCCAGCAGCTCTAGGTCGGGGGGAAACACCATATATTTT. The encoded protein is CASSSRSGGNTIYF. The V call is TRBV7-2, the J call TRBJ1-3, with unresolved D. Looked up from germline, CDR1 is SGHTA and CDR2 is FQGNSA. The CDR3 consists of 14 residues. V was clipped by 4 bases and J by 4 bases, with 11 bases between them.

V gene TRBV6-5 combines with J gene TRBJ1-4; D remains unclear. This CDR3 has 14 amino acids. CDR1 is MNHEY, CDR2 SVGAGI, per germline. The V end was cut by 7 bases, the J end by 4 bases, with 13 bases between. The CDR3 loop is CASTGPGFNEKLFF. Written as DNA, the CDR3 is TGTGCCAGCACCGGTCCTGGCTTTAATGAAAAACTGTTTTTT.

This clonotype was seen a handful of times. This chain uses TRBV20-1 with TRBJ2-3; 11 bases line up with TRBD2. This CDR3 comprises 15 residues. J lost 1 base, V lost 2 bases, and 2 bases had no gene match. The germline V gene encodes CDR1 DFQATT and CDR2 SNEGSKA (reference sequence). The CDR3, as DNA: TGCAGTGCTAGACTAGCGGGGGGACGCACAGATACGCAGTATTTT. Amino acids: CSARLAGGRTDTQYF.

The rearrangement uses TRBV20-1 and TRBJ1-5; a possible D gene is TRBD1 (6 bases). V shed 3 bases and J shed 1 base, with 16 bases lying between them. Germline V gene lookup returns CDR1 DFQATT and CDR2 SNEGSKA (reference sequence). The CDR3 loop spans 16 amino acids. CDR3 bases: TGCAGTGCTAGTGCGGGGGCCCCTAGGAGCAATCAGCCCCAGCATTTT. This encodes CSASAGAPRSNQPQHF.

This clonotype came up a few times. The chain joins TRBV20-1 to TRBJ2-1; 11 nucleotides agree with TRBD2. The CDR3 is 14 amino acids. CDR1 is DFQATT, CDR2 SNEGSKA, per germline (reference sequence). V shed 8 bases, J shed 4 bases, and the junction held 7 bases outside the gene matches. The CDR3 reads CSLTSGGAYNEQFF. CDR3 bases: TGCAGTCTTACTAGCGGGGGTGCTTACAATGAGCAGTTCTTC.

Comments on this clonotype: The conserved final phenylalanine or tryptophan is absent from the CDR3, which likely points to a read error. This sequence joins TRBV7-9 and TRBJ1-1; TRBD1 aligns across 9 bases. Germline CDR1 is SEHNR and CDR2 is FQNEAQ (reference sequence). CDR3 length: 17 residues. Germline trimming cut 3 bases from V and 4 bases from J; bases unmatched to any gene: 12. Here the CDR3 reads CASSLGQGISLGTEAFL. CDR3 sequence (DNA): TGTGCCAGCAGCTTGGGACAGGGCATTTCCCTGGGCACTGAAGCTTTCCTT.

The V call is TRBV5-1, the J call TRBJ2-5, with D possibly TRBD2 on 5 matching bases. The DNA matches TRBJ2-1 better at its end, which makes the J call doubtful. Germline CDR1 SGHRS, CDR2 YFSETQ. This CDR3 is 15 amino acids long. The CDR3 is CASSYTEGSYNEQFF. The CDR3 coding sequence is TGCGCCAGCAGCTATACCGAGGGCTCCTACAATGAGCAGTTCTTC.

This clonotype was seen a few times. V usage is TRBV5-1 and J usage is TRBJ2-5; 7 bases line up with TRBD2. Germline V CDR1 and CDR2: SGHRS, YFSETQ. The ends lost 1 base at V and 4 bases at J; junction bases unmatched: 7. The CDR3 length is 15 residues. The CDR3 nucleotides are TGCGCCAGCAGCTTGCACCCCGCTAGCGGAGAGACCCAGTACTTC. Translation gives CASSLHPASGETQYF.

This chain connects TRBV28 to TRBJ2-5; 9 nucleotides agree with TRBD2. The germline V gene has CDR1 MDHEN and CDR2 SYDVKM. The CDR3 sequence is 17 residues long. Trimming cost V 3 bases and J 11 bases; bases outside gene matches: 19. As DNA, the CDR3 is TGTGCCAGCAGTTTGGCCGGGATAGCGGGGGCGCCTCTTGGGCAGTACTTC. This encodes CASSLAGIAGAPLGQYF.

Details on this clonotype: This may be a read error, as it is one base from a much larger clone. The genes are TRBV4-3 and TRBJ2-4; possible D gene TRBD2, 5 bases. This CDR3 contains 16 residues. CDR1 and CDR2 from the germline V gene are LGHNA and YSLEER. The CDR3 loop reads CASNQDPDSKKNIQYF. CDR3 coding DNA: TGCGCCAGCAACCAAGATCCGGACTCCAAAAAAAACATTCAGTACTTC.

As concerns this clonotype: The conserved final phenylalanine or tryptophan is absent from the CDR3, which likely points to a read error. In DNA, the CDR3 is TGTGCCAGCCTCCCTGGGGGGTTCGGTTCACCCCTCCACGTT. Translating it yields CASLPGGFGSPLHV. V is TRBV4-2 and J is TRBJ1-6, with D perhaps TRBD1 (5 bases). Trimming took off 8 bases at V and 9 bases at J, with 17 bases between the two ends. The length of the CDR3 is 14 residues. Per the germline V gene, CDR1 is LGHNA and CDR2 is YNFKEQ.

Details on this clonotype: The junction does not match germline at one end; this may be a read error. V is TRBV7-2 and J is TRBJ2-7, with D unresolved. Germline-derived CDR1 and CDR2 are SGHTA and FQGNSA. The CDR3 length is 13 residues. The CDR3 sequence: CASSPQSSYEQCF. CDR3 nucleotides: TGTGCCAGCAGCCCTCAAAGCTCCTACGAGCAGTGCTTC.

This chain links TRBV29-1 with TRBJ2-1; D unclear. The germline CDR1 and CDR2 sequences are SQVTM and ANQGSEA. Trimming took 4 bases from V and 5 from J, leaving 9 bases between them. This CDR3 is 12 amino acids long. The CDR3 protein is CSVAPLNNEQFF. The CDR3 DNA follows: TGCAGCGTTGCCCCACTTAACAATGAGCAGTTCTTC.

The CDR3 DNA sequence: TGTGCCAGCTCACAACTGGGGGCAGGGGCCTACGAGCAGTACTTC. Protein sequence: CASSQLGAGAYEQYF. The V and J genes are TRBV18 and TRBJ2-5; D perhaps matches TRBD1 (6 bases). The J call may be incorrect, as the DNA end agrees better with TRBJ2-7. The CDR3 is 15 residues long. The germline gives CDR1 KGHSH, CDR2 LQKENI.

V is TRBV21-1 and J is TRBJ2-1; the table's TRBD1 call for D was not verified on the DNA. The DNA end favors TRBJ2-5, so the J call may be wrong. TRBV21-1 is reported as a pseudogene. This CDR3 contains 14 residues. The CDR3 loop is CASSKVGARETQYF. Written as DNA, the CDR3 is TGTGCCAGCAGCAAAGTAGGGGCCCGGGAGACCCAGTACTTC.

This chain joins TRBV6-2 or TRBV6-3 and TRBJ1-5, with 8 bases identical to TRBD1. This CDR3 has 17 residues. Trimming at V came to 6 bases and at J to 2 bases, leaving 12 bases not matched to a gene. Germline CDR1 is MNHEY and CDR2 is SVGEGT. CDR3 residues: CASSSFDRGSRNQPQHF. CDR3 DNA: TGTGCCAGCAGCTCCTTCGACAGGGGCTCCCGCAATCAGCCCCAGCATTTT.

CDR3 nucleotide sequence: TGCGCCAGCAGCTTAGGGCAGGGCACAGATACGCAGCATTTT. Its protein product is CASSLGQGTDTQHF. V and J are TRBV5-1 and TRBJ2-3; D might be TRBD1 (5 bases). The J call may be incorrect, as the DNA end agrees better with TRBJ1-5. The CDR3 consists of 14 residues. Germline values: CDR1 SGHRS, CDR2 YFSETQ.

The CDR3 sequence is CASINVAGVQETQYF. The DNA for the CDR3 is TGTGCCAGCATTAACGTAGCGGGGGTACAAGAGACCCAGTACTTC. The rearrangement joins TRBV6-6 to TRBJ2-5; 9 bases match TRBD2. This CDR3 contains 15 residues. The germline gives CDR1 MNHNY, CDR2 SVGAGI (reference sequence). The V and J ends lost 7 bases and 2 bases, in that order; junction bases with no gene match: 8.

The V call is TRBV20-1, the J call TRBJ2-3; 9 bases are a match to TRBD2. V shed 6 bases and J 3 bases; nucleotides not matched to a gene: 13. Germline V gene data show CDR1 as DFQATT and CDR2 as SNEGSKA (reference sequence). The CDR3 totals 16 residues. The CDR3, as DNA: TGCAGTGCCTTAAGGGGAGCGGGGGGTCAAACAGATACGCAGTATTTT. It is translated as CSALRGAGGQTDTQYF.

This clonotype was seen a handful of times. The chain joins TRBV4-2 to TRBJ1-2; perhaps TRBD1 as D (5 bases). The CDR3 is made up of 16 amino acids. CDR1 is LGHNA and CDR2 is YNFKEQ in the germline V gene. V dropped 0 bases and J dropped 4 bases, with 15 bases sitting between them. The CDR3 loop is CASSQETAGKFYGYTF. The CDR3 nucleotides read TGTGCCAGCAGCCAAGAAACAGCAGGGAAATTCTATGGCTACACCTTC.

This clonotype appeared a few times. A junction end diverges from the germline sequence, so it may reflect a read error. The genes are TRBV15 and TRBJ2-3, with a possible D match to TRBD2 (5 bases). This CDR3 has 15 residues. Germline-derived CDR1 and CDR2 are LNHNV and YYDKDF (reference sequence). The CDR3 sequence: CATSRPRTGVKNQYF. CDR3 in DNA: TGCGCCACCAGCAGACCACGTACCGGGGTAAAAAACCAGTATTTT.

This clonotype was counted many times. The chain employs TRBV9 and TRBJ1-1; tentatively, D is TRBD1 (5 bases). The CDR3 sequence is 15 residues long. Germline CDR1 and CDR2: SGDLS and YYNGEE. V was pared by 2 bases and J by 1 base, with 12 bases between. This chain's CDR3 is CASSVSGTRNTEAFF. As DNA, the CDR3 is TGTGCCAGCAGCGTTTCCGGGACCCGGAACACTGAAGCTTTCTTT.

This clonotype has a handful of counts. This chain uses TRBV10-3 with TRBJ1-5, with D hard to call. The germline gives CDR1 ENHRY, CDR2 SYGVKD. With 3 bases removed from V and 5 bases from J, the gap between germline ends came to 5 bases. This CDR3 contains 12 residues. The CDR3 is CAISETDQPQHF. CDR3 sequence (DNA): TGTGCCATCAGTGAAACTGATCAGCCCCAGCATTTT.

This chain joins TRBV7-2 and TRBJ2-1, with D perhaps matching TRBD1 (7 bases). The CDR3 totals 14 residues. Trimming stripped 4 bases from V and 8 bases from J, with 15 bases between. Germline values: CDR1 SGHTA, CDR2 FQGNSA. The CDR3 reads CASSSEGAGYEQFF. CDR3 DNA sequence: TGTGCCAGCAGCTCGGAGGGGGCGGGATATGAGCAGTTCTTC.